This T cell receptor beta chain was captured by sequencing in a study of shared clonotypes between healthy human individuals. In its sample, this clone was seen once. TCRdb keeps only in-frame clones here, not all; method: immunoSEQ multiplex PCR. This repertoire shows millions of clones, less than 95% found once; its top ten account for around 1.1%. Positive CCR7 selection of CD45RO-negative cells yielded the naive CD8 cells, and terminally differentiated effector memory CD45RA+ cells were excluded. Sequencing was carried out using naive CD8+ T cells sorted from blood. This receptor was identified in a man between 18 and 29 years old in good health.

CDR3 nucleotide sequence: TGTGCCAGCAGCTACGATATAGGGGCCTTTGTGGAGCAGTACTTC. Translation: CASSYDIGAFVEQYF. V gene TRBV7-2 combines with J gene TRBJ2-7, with D tentatively TRBD1 (5 bases). CDR1 is SGHTA, CDR2 FQGNSA, per germline. The CDR3 spans 15 residues. Trimming took off 4 bases at V and 7 bases at J, with 20 bases between the two ends.